One and the same sample provided the 7 T cell receptor beta chains below, sequenced in a study of identical twins. TCRdb used MiXCR to reprocess the 5' RACE reads, holding one entry per CDR3 protein. The table records about 340,000 distinct CDR3 sequences, 9% to 15% of them present only once. This same sample was also part of a study on yellow fever vaccine responses in identical twins.

Sequencing was done on a sample of CD8+ T cells sorted from blood. Receptor source: a woman aged 18 to 35 in good health.

The chain couples TRBV20-1 to TRBJ2-7, with TRBD2 identical over 8 bases. Germline V lookup: CDR1 DFQATT, CDR2 SNEGSKA (reference sequence). The CDR3 covers 13 residues. The V segment lost 1 base and the J segment 7 bases; nucleotides outside the gene matches: 6. CDR3 nucleotide sequence: TGCAGTGCTAGAGCAGCGGGAGAGAGGGAGCAGTACGTC. Its protein is CSARAAGEREQYV.

This clonotype was seen a few times. The chain joins TRBV5-6 to TRBJ2-3; D remains ambiguous. Germline values: CDR1 SGHDT, CDR2 YYEEEE. Trimming removed 4 bases at V and 5 bases at J, with 17 bases between. This CDR3 contains 15 residues. The CDR3 spells CASSTRTDGRDTQYF. The DNA of the CDR3 is TGTGCCAGCAGCACCAGGACCGATGGTAGAGATACGCAGTATTTT.

This clonotype was seen a handful of times. The chain employs TRBV7-8 and TRBJ1-5; TRBD1 matches at 7 bases. Germline V lookup: CDR1 SGHVS, CDR2 FQNEAQ. The CDR3 loop spans 14 amino acids. The junction had 4 bases not matched to a gene; V was cut back by 1 base and J by 7 bases. The CDR3 DNA follows: TGTGCCAGCAGCTTAGAGGGGGCGCGGCAGCCCCAGCATTTT. Its protein is CASSLEGARQPQHF.

The chain has TRBV24-1 and TRBJ2-3; D assignment may be TRBD1 or TRBD2 (6 bases each). Trimming stripped 5 bases from V and 1 base from J, with 12 bases between. There are 15 residues in the CDR3. Germline V gene data show CDR1 as KGHDR and CDR2 as SFDVKD. The CDR3 bases are TGTGCCACCAGTGCCCGGGGGCGGGGCACAGATACGCAGTATTTT. This sequence encodes CATSARGRGTDTQYF.

This clonotype was observed a handful of times. In DNA, the CDR3 is TGTGCCAGCAGTTCCTCCCTTAGAAACGAGCAGTACTTC. This translates into CASSSSLRNEQYF. V is TRBV28 and J is TRBJ2-7; D not resolved. Germline V gives CDR1 MDHEN, CDR2 SYDVKM. The CDR3 is 13 amino acids. With 4 bases removed from V and 5 bases from J, the gap between germline ends came to 12 bases. Full variable domain (missing parts from reference TRBV28 and TRBJ2-7): DVKVTQSSRYLVKRTGEKVFLECVQDMDHENMFWYRQDPGLGLRLIYFSYDVKMKEKGDIPEGYSVSREKKERFSLILESASTNQTSMYLCASSSSLRNEQYFGPGTRLTVT.

This clonotype came up a few times. This chain connects TRBV11-2 to TRBJ2-5; TRBD1 matches at 7 bases. CDR3 length: 13 residues. Losses at the gene ends were 3 bases for V and 2 bases for J; bases not matched to a gene: 0. Germline CDR1 is SGHAT and CDR2 is FQNNGV. The CDR3 coding sequence is TGTGCCAGCAGCTTCAGGGGGCAAGAGACCCAGTACTTC. This translates into CASSFRGQETQYF.

This rearrangement joins TRBV20-1 to TRBJ2-7; D is uncertain. The CDR3 is 13 residues long. V lost 1 base and J 3 bases, leaving 10 bases between the germline ends. Germline values: CDR1 DFQATT, CDR2 SNEGSKA (reference sequence). The CDR3 bases are TGCAGTGCTAGAGTCCTAGGTCTCTACGAGCAGTACGTC. Residues: CSARVLGLYEQYV.